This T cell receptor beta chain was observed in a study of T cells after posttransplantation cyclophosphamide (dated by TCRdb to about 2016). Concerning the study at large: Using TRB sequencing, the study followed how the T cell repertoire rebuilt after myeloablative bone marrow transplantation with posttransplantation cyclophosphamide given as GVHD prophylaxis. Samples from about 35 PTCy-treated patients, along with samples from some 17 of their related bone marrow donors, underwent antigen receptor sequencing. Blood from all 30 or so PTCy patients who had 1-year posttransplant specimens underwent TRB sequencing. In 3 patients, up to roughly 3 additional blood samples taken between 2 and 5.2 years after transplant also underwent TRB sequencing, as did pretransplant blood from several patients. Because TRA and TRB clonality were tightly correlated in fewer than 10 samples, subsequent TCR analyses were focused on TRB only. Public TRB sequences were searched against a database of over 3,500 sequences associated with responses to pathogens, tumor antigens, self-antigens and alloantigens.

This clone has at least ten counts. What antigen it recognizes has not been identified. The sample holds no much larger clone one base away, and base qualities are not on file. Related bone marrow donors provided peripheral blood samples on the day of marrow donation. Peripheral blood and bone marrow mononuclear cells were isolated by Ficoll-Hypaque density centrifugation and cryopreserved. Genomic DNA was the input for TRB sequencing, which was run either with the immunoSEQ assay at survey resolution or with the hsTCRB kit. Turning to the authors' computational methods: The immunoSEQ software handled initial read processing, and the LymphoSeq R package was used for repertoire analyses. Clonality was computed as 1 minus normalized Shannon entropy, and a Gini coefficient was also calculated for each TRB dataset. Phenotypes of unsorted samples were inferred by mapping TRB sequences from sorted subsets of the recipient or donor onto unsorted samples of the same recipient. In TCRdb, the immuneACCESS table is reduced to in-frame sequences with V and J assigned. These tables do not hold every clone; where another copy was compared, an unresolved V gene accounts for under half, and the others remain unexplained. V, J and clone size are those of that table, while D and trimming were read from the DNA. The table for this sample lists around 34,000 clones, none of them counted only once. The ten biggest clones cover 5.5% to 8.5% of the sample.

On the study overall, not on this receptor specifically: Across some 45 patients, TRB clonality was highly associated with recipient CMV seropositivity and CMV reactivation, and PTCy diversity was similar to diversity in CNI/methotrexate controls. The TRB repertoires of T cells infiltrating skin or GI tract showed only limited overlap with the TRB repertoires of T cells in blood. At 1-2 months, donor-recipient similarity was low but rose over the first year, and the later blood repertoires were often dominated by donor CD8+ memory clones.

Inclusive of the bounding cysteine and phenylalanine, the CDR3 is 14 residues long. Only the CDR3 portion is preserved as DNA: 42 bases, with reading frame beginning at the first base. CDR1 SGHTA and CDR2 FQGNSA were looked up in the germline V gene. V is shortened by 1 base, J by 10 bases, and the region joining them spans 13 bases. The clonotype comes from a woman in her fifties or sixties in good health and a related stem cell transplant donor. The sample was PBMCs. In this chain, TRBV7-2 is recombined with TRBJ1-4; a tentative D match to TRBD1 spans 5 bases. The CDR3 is CASSLEIGGGKLFF. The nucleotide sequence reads TGTGCCAGCAGCTTAGAGATCGGGGGGGGAAAACTGTTTTTT. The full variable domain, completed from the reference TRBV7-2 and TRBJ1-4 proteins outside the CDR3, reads GAGVSQSPSNKVTEKGKDVELRCDPISGHTALYWYRQSLGQGLEFLIYFQGNSAPDKSGLPSDRFSAERTGGSVSTLTIQRTQQEDSAVYLCASSLEIGGGKLFFGSGTQLSVL.